The T cell receptor beta chain under discussion was sequenced for a study of blood T cell repertoires in COVID-19 (dated by TCRdb to 2018 to 2021). About the investigation overall: Collaborator samples came from the United States, Italy and Spain and covered acute and convalescent phases of COVID-19. The dataset comprised deeply sampled blood TCRbeta repertoires from subjects exposed to, actively infected with, or recovered from COVID-19. The repertoires were released in a freely available public database meant as a resource for research on the immune response to SARS-CoV-2. HLA class I and class II types, where available, came from metadata supplied by the sample provider rather than from assay-based typing. Samples came from the ongoing ImmuneRACE study (first 160 participants) plus 1,254 subjects from 6 global collaborators. The prospective study material was composed of cDNA or gDNA derived from T cells, B-cell-depleted T cells, or PBMCs. Sample metadata almost always included a de-identified subject ID, COVID-19 status, age in years and sex.

TCRbeta CDR3 regions were amplified from genomic DNA using the immunoSEQ Assay, a bias-controlled multiplex PCR. Concerning the study's data processing: Nucleated cell counts per sample were estimated from amplification of reference gene primers within the assay. Sequence reads were collapsed and filtered to measure the absolute abundance of every unique TCRbeta CDR3 rearrangement. For each sample, productive Simpson clonality was calculated as the square root of Simpson's diversity index across productive rearrangements. TCRdb limited this immuneACCESS table to in-frame rearrangements with V and J called. A share of clones is missing; checked studies link under half to unresolved V genes, and the rest is unexplained. V and J calls and clone size follow that table, whereas D and trimming were derived from the DNA. The sample includes 40,000 or so clones, with roughly 90% observed a single time. Jointly, the top ten make up roughly an eighth of the sample.

The collaborating institutions used their own protocols to collect whole blood in K2EDTA tubes. For TCRbeta analysis, collaborators shipped samples in one of three forms: frozen whole blood, isolated PBMCs, or DNA extracted from either of those sample types. Broad study findings and their caveats: Clinical and demographic metadata were provided uncurated, with the amount varying by source and participant.

To note about this clone: What this receptor recognizes is not known. No much larger clone exists at a distance of one base, and base qualities are not known.

The sequence came from a human donor in a cohort sampled during active COVID-19. Material: peripheral blood.

At the DNA level, the sequence is TGTGCCTGGAGTTCCCCGGGGGGGGCCTCCTACAATGAGCAGTTCTTC. This is translated as CAWSSPGGASYNEQFF. Recombination connected TRBV30 to TRBJ2-1; 8 junctional bases match TRBD2. Trimming leaves V shorter by 2 bases and J shorter by 0 bases, with the junction holding 6 bases beyond the gene matches. From the cysteine through the phenylalanine, the CDR3 covers 16 amino acids. The read is trimmed to its CDR3 DNA, 48 bases read in frame from base 1. Via the germline V gene (reference sequence), CDR1 is GTSNPN and CDR2 SVGIG.